A single sample gave rise to the 23 T cell receptor beta chains below, sequenced in a study of blood T cell repertoires in COVID-19. Profiled with immunoSEQ multiplex PCR; TCRdb holds only in-frame clones, not every one. This sample has 100,000 to 150,000 clones, with around 85% found just once. The specimen sequenced was peripheral blood. The receptor set was obtained from a woman aged 80 or older with acute or convalescent COVID-19.

V is TRBV24-1 and J is TRBJ1-5; 12 positions match TRBD1. J lost 1 base, V lost 4 bases, and 4 bases had no gene match. CDR1 KGHDR and CDR2 SFDVKD come from the germline V gene. CDR3 length: 17 amino acids. Written as DNA, the CDR3 is TGTGCCACCAGTGAGCGGGGACAGGGGGCGAGCAATCAGCCCCAGCATTTT. Translation: CATSERGQGASNQPQHF.

The rearrangement uses TRBV3-1 (or the pseudogene TRBV3-2) and TRBJ2-7, with 13 bases fitting TRBD2. The germline V gene encodes CDR1 LGHDT and CDR2 YNNKEL (reference sequence). The CDR3 runs 17 residues. After removal of 6 bases from V and 3 bases from J, the junction contained 11 bases not matched to a gene. DNA for the CDR3: TGTGCCAGCAGACCCTCCTGGACTAGCGGGGGCTACTACGAGCAGTACTTC. This sequence encodes CASRPSWTSGGYYEQYF.

The chain links TRBV4-3 to TRBJ2-7; D perhaps matches TRBD2 (5 bases). The V gene lost 0 bases and the J gene lost 2 bases, with 11 bases spanning the gap. This CDR3 region has 15 residues. Germline CDR1 reads LGHNA; CDR2 reads YSLEER. The CDR3 region is CASSQDEGPPYEQYF. DNA of the CDR3: TGCGCCAGCAGCCAAGACGAGGGCCCCCCCTACGAGCAGTACTTC.

The rearrangement joins TRBV6-6 to TRBJ1-2, with TRBD1 identical over 9 bases. The germline CDR1 and CDR2 sequences are MNHNY and SVGAGI (reference sequence). V was clipped by 5 bases and J by 3 bases; unmatched bases: 13. The CDR3 is 17 amino acids. The CDR3 coding sequence is TGTGCCAGCAGTCCCGGGACAGGGTATTACCTTGACTATGGCTACACCTTC. This sequence encodes CASSPGTGYYLDYGYTF.

This chain uses TRBV30 with TRBJ2-3; TRBD2 is a possible D gene (6 bases). The ends were cut back, 0 bases at V and 8 bases at J, with 12 bases in the middle. The CDR3 is 13 amino acids. Per germline, CDR1 GTSNPN and CDR2 SVGIG (reference sequence). The chain's CDR3 is CAWSVRMGGTQYF. CDR3 nucleotides: TGTGCCTGGAGTGTACGCATGGGGGGTACGCAGTATTTT.

The gene calls are TRBV21-1 and TRBJ2-3; the D call TRBD2 from the table was never checked on the DNA. TRBV21-1 is classified as a pseudogene. CDR3 size: 17 residues. DNA of the CDR3: TGTGCCAGCAGCAAAGCGTTTGGGACTAGCGGTACAGATACGCAGTATTTT. Amino acids: CASSKAFGTSGTDTQYF.

The V and J genes are TRBV7-9 and TRBJ2-5; 12 bases match TRBD1. J was trimmed by 5 bases and V by 5 bases; bases with no gene match: 12. The V gene's germline CDR1 is SEHNR and CDR2 FQNEAQ (reference sequence). This CDR3 contains 17 residues. The CDR3 coding sequence is TGTGCCAGCAGCCCAGGGACAGGGGGCGTGGGTGATGAGACCCAGTACTTC. Its translation: CASSPGTGGVGDETQYF. The whole variable domain, filled in from reference TRBV7-9 and TRBJ2-5, reads DTGVSQNPRHKITKRGQNVTFRCDPISEHNRLYWYRQTLGQGPEFLTYFQNEAQLEKSRLLSDRFSAERPKGSFSTLEIQRTEQGDSAMYLCASSPGTGGVGDETQYFGPGTRLLVL.

The genes are TRBV3-1 (or the pseudogene TRBV3-2) and TRBJ2-2, with 8 nucleotides matching TRBD1. Germline V lookup: CDR1 LGHDT, CDR2 YNNKEL (reference sequence). Trimming took 8 bases from V and 0 from J; bases not matched to a gene: 11. This CDR3 comprises 17 residues. CDR3 protein: CASRPLTGAANTGELFF. The CDR3 DNA sequence: TGTGCCAGCCGACCTTTGACAGGGGCGGCGAACACCGGGGAGCTGTTTTTT.

V and J are TRBV25-1 and TRBJ1-5; 9 bases fit TRBD1. V lost 8 bases and J lost 7; bases outside the gene matches: 6. The CDR3 covers 13 residues. CDR1 and CDR2 from the germline V gene are MGHDK and SYGVNS. CDR3 in amino acids: CASSGTGGQPQHF. The CDR3, as DNA: TGTGCCAGCTCCGGAACAGGGGGCCAGCCCCAGCATTTT.

The chain links TRBV5-1 to TRBJ1-4; D not certain. The V gene lost 4 bases and the J gene lost 0 bases, with 7 bases spanning the gap. The CDR3 runs 14 residues. CDR1 is SGHRS, CDR2 YFSETQ, per germline. This chain's CDR3 is CASSTDATNEKLFF. CDR3 nucleotides: TGCGCCAGCAGCACAGATGCAACTAATGAAAAACTGTTTTTT.

The chain combines TRBV29-1 with TRBJ2-5; 9 bases match TRBD1. The CDR3 has 15 residues. Germline loops: CDR1 SQVTM, CDR2 ANQGSEA. V shed 6 bases, J shed 4 bases, and the junction held 12 bases outside the gene matches. CDR3 DNA sequence: TGCAGCGTCTCTGTTTGGACAGGGGTCCGAGAGACCCAGTACTTC. The encoded protein is CSVSVWTGVRETQYF.

The gene calls are TRBV15 and TRBJ1-3; possibly TRBD1 for D (6 bases). Germline V gene data show CDR1 as LNHNV and CDR2 as YYDKDF (reference sequence). V lost 3 bases and J 2 bases, leaving 11 bases between the germline ends. The length of the CDR3 is 15 residues. The CDR3 DNA reads TGTGCCACCAGCAGCGATACAGGGCCTGGAAACACCATATATTTT. Translated: CATSSDTGPGNTIYF. Full variable domain (rest looked up from reference TRBV15 and TRBJ1-3): DAMVIQNPRYQVTQFGKPVTLSCSQTLNHNVMYWYQQKSSQAPKLLFHYYDKDFNNEADTPDNFQSRRPNTSFCFLDIRSPGLGDTAMYLCATSSDTGPGNTIYFGEGSWLTVV.

The J gene is TRBJ1-1, the V gene TRBV5-4, with D hard to call. The CDR3 is 14 amino acids. Germline loops: CDR1 SGHNT, CDR2 YYREEE (reference sequence). The V end was cut by 0 bases, the J end by 1 base, with 7 bases between. CDR3 region: CASSLGAANTEAFF. The DNA for the CDR3 is TGTGCCAGCAGCTTGGGGGCAGCGAACACTGAAGCTTTCTTT.

The chain couples TRBV28 to TRBJ1-6, with 8 bases matching TRBD1. V was pared by 1 base and J by 7 bases, with 3 bases of the junction left unmatched. CDR3 length: 15 amino acids. From germline, CDR1 is MDHEN and CDR2 SYDVKM. CDR3 sequence: CASSLFGTGNSPLHF. CDR3 coding DNA: TGTGCCAGCAGTTTATTCGGGACAGGCAATTCACCCCTCCACTTT.

V gene TRBV9 combines with J gene TRBJ2-5; 8 positions match TRBD2. With 0 bases clipped from V and 5 bases from J, the junction kept 12 bases outside the gene matches. This CDR3 contains 17 residues. CDR1 and CDR2 (germline): SGDLS, YYNGEE. The DNA of the CDR3 is TGTGCCAGCAGCGTAGCTGGGAAGCGGGAGTTTGGGGAGACCCAGTACTTC. Encoded protein: CASSVAGKREFGETQYF.

A note on this clone: Other nucleotide sequences from this sample produce the same CDR3. The chain is built from TRBV5-1 and TRBJ2-3; D unresolved. The germline CDR1 and CDR2 sequences are SGHRS and YFSETQ. The CDR3 is 14 residues long. V gave up 0 bases and J gave up 2 bases, with 7 bases separating them. The CDR3 region has the DNA TGCGCCAGCAGCTTGGGGCAGTACACAGATACGCAGTATTTT. Amino acid sequence: CASSLGQYTDTQYF.

V usage is TRBV27 and J usage is TRBJ1-4; 8 bases fit TRBD1. The V gene's germline CDR1 is MNHEY and CDR2 SMNVEV (reference sequence). The CDR3 is 14 residues long. With 6 bases clipped from V and 2 bases from J, the junction kept 2 bases outside the gene matches. The CDR3 DNA reads TGTGCCAGCAGACGACAGGGGACTAATGAAAAACTGTTTTTT. It specifies CASRRQGTNEKLFF.

The sample holds one count of this clone. J is TRBJ2-7 and V is TRBV7-2, with 8 bases that match TRBD1. Trimming took 5 bases from V and 7 from J; bases not matched to a gene: 10. The CDR3 sequence is 14 residues long. Germline values: CDR1 SGHTA, CDR2 FQGNSA. The CDR3 spells CASSPRTGLGEQYF. Written as DNA, the CDR3 is TGTGCCAGCAGCCCGCGGACAGGGTTGGGAGAGCAGTACTTC.

The genes are TRBV30 and TRBJ2-1; D perhaps matches TRBD1 (6 bases). The V and J ends lost 5 bases and 2 bases respectively, with 13 bases between them. The CDR3 spans 14 residues. Germline lookup yields CDR1 GTSNPN and CDR2 SVGIG (reference sequence). Here the CDR3 DNA reads TGTGCCTGGGCGACAGGTCATACCTACAATGAGCAGTTCTTC. It specifies CAWATGHTYNEQFF.

J is TRBJ2-7 and V is TRBV29-1, with D possibly TRBD1 on 5 matching bases. The germline CDR1 and CDR2 sequences are SQVTM and ANQGSEA. CDR3 length equals 14 residues. Trimming removed 2 bases from V and 1 base from J, with 12 bases in between. CDR3 in amino acids: CSVEQGPPSYEQYF. As DNA, the CDR3 is TGCAGCGTTGAACAGGGCCCCCCATCCTACGAGCAGTACTTC.

This clone was counted only a few times. The chain carries TRBV5-5 and TRBJ1-2, with 8 nucleotides matching TRBD1. From germline, CDR1 is SGHKS and CDR2 YYEKEE (reference sequence). V lost 1 base, J lost 6 bases, and 8 bases stayed unmatched. The CDR3 is 15 amino acids. The chain's CDR3 is CASSLTDRAVHGYTF. The CDR3 DNA follows: TGTGCCAGCAGCTTGACGGACAGGGCGGTCCATGGCTACACCTTC. The full variable domain, completed using reference TRBV5-5 and TRBJ1-2, is DAGVTQSPTHLIKTRGQQVTLRCSPISGHKSVSWYQQVLGQGPQFIFQYYEKEERGRGNFPDRFSARQFPNYSSELNVNALLLGDSALYLCASSLTDRAVHGYTFGSGTRLTVV.

Turning to this clone: Its ends do not fully match the called genes, so a read error is possible. The chain carries TRBV12-5 and TRBJ1-5; D is perhaps TRBD1 (5 bases). The CDR3 totals 14 residues. The V gene's germline CDR1 is LGHNT and CDR2 FRNRAP. The CDR3 sequence: CASDLQADNQPQHF. The CDR3 DNA is TGTGCGAGTGATTTACAGGCAGACAATCAGCCCCAGCATTTT.

The rearrangement joins TRBV7-9 to TRBJ2-2, with 7 bases fitting TRBD2. The CDR3 length is 15 residues. Germline assignment: CDR1 SEHNR and CDR2 FQNEAQ (reference sequence). With 6 bases clipped from V and 7 bases from J, the junction kept 11 bases outside the gene matches. The CDR3 DNA reads as TGTGCCAGCAGTACCGCCGGGGGGAAGGGCGGGGAGCTGTTTTTT. Its protein product is CASSTAGGKGGELFF.